This T cell receptor beta chain was obtained from a study of early T cells in non-severe SARS-CoV-2 infection. TCRdb reanalysed the 5' RACE reads using MiXCR and keeps one entry per CDR3 protein. The sample records over 55,000 distinct CDR3 sequences, about an eighth being singletons. From germline, CDR1 is MNHNY and CDR2 SVGAGI (reference sequence). CDR3 length: 12 residues. Trimming removed 6 bases at V and 4 bases at J, with 8 bases between. This clonotype was observed many times. This chain connects TRBV6-6 to TRBJ2-3; D is unresolved. The starting material was whole blood, obtained at baseline. The receptor was isolated from an adult who was a healthcare worker with PCR-confirmed SARS-CoV-2 infection or an uninfected control (not recorded which). The CDR3 DNA is TGTGCCAGCAGGCAGCCCCCAGATACGCAGTATTTT. Amino acids: CASRQPPDTQYF.